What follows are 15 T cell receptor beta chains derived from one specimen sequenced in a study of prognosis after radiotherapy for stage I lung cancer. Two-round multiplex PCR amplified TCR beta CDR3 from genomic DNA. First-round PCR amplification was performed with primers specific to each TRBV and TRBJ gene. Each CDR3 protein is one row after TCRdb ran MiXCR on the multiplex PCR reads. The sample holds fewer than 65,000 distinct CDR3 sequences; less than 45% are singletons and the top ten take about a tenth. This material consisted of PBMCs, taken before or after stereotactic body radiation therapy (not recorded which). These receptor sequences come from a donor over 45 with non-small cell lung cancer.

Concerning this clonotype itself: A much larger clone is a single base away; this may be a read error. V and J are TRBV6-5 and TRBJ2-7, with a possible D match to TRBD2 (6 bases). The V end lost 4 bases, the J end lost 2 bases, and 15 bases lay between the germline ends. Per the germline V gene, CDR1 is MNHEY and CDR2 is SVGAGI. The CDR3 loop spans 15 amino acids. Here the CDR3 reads CASSSGLSGAYEQYF. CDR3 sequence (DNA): TGTGCCAGCAGTTCCGGACTATCGGGAGCCTACGAGCAGTACTTC.

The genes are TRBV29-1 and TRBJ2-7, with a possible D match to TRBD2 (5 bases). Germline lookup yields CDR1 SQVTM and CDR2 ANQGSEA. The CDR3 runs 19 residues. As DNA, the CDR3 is TGCAGAGTATTGAACCCCCTGAGAGGGCCAAAAGTGGGCTCCTACGAGCAGTACTTC. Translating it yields CRVLNPLRGPKVGSYEQYF.

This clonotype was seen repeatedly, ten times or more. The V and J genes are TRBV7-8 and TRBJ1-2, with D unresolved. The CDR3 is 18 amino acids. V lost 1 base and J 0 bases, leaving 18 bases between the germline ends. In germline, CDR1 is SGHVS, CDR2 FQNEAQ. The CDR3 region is CASSLGRAPAGTNYGYTF. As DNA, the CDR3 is TGTGCCAGCAGCTTAGGTCGCGCGCCAGCCGGTACTAACTATGGCTACACCTTC.

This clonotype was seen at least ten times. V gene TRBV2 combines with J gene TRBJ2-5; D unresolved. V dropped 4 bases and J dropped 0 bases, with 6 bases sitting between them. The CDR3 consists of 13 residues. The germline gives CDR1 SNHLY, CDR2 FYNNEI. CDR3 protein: CASSGSDQETQYF. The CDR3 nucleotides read TGTGCCAGCAGTGGTTCAGACCAAGAGACCCAGTACTTC.

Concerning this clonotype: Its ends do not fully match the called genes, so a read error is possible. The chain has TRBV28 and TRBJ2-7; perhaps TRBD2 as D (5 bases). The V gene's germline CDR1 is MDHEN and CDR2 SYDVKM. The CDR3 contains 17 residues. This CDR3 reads CASMGRGPNVGPYEHYF. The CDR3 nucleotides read TGTGCCAGCATGGGGAGAGGGCCTAACGTAGGCCCCTACGAGCATTACTTC.

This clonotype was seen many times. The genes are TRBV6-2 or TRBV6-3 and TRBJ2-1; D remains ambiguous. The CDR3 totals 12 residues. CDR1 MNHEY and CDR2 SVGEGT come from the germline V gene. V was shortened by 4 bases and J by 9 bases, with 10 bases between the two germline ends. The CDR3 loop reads CASSSRLGEQFF. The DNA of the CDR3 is TGTGCCAGCAGTTCGCGTCTGGGTGAGCAGTTCTTC.

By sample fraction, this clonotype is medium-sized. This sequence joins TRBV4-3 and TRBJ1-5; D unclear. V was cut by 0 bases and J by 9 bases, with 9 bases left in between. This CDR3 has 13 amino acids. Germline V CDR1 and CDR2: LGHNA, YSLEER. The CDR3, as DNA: TGCGCCAGCAGCCAAGAATTGGGTCCGCCCCAGCATTTT. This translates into CASSQELGPPQHF.

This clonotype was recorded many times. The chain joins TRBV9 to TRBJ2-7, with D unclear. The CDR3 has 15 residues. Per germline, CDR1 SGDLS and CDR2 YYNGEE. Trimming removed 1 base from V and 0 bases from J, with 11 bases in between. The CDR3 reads CASSVFAVPSYEQYF. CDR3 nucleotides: TGTGCCAGCAGCGTATTTGCGGTCCCCTCCTACGAGCAGTACTTC.

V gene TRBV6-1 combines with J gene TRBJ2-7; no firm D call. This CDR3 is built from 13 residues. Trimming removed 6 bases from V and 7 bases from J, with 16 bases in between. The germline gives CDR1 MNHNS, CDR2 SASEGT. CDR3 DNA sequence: TGTGCCAGCAGAGGTTCCGATGTCAGGGAGCAGTACTTC. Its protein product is CASRGSDVREQYF.

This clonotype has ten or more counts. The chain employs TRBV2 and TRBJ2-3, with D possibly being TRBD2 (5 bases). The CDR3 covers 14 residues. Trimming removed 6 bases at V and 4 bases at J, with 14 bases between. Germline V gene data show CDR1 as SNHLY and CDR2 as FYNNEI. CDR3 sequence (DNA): TGTGCCAGCAGCGAGAGGGCCTACGCAGATACGCAGTATTTT. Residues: CASSERAYADTQYF.

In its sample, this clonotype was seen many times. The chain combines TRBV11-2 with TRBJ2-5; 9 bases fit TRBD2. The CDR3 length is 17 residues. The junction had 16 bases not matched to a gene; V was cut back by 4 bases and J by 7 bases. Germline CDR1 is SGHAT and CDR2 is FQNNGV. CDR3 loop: CASSSLKGTSKGATQYF. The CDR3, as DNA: TGTGCCAGCAGCTCACTTAAAGGGACTAGCAAGGGTGCGACCCAGTACTTC.

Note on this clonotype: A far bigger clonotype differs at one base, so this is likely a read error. The CDR3 region is CASRKPGDPYEHYF. The CDR3 coding sequence is TGTGCCAGCAGAAAACCAGGGGATCCCTACGAGCATTACTTC. J is TRBJ2-7 and V is TRBV6-2 or TRBV6-3; possibly TRBD1 for D (6 bases). This CDR3 has 14 amino acids. Looked up from germline, CDR1 is MNHEY and CDR2 is SVGEGT.

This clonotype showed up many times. CDR3 amino acids: CASSLFAGLGELFF. In DNA, the CDR3 is TGCGCCAGCAGCTTGTTTGCTGGGTTGGGGGAGCTGTTTTTT. The chain uses TRBV5-1 and TRBJ2-2; no clear D. The CDR3 extends over 14 amino acids. V was cut by 1 base and J by 8 bases, with 12 bases left in between. Germline V gives CDR1 SGHRS, CDR2 YFSETQ. The full variable domain, its missing parts supplied by reference TRBV5-1 and TRBJ2-2, is KAGVTQTPRYLIKTRGQQVTLSCSPISGHRSVSWYQQTPGQGLQFLFEYFSETQRNKGNFPGRFSGRQFSNSRSEMNVSTLELGDSALYLCASSLFAGLGELFFGEGSRLTVL.

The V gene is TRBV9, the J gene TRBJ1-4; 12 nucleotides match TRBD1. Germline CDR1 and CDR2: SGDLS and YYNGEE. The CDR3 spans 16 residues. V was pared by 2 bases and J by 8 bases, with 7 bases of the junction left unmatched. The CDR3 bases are TGTGCCAGCAGCGTGAGTGCGGGACAGGGGGCAGAAAAACTGTTTTTT. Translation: CASSVSAGQGAEKLFF.

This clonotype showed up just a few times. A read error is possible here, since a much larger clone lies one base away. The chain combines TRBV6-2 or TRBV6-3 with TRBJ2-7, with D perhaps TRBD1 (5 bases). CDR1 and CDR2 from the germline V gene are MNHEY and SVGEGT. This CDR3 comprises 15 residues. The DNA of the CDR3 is TGTGCCAGCAGTATAGGGGATAGGAGCTCCTACGAGCATTACTTC. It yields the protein CASSIGDRSSYEHYF.